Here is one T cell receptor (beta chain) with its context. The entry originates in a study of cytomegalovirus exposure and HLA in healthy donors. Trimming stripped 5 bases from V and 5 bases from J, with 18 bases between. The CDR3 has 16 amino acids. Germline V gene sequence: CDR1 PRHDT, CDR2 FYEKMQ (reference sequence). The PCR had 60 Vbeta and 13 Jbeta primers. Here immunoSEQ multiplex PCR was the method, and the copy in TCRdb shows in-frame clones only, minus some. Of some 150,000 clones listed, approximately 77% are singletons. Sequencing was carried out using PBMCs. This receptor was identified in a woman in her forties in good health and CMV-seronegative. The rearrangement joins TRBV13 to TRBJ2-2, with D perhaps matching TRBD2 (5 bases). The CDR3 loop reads CASSTPTSGTTGELFF. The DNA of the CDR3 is TGTGCCAGCAGCACGCCTACTAGTGGAACAACCGGGGAGCTGTTTTTT. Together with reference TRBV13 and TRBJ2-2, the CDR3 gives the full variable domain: AAGVIQSPRHLIKEKRETATLKCYPIPRHDTVYWYQQGPGQDPQFLISFYEKMQSDKGSIPDRFSAQQFSDYHSELNMSSLELGDSALYFCASSTPTSGTTGELFFGEGSRLTVL.